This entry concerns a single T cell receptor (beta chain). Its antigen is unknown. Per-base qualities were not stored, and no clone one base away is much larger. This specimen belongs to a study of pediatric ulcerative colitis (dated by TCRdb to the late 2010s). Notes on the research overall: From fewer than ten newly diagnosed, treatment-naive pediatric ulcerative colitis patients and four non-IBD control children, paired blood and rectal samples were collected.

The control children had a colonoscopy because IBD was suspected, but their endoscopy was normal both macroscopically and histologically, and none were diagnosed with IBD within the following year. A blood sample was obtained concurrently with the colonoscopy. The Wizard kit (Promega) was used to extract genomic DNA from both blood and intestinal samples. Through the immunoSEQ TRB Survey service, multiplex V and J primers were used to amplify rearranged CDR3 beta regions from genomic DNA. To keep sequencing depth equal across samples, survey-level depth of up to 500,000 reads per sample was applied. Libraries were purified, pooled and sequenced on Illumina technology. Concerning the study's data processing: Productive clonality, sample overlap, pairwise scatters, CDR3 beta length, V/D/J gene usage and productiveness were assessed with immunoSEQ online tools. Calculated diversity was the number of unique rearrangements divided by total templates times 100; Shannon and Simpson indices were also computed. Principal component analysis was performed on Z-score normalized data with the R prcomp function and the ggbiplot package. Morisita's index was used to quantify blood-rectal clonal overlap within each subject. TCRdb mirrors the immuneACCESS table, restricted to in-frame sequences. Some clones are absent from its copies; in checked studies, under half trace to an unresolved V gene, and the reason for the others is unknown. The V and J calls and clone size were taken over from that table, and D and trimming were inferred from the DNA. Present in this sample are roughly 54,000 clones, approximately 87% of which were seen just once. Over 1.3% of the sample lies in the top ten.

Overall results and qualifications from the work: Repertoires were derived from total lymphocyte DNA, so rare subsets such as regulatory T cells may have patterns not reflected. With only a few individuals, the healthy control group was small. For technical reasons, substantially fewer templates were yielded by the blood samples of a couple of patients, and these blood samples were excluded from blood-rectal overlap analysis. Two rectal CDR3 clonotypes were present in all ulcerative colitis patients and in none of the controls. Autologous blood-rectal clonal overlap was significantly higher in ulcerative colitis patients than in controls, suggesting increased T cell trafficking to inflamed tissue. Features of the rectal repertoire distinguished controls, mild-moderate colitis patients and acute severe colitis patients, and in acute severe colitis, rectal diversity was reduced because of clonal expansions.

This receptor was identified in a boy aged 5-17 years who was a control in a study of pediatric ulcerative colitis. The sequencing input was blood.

The CDR3 has the sequence CASSSRQGDTQYF. The nucleotides are TGTGCCAGCAGCTCAAGACAGGGAGATACGCAGTATTTT. The chain is encoded by TRBV13 joined to TRBJ2-3; 7 central nucleotides agree with TRBD1. Taken from the germline V gene (reference sequence), the CDR1 and CDR2 loops are PRHDT and FYEKMQ. Including cysteine and phenylalanine, the CDR3 has 13 amino acids. The read is trimmed to its CDR3 DNA, 39 bases read in frame from base 1. V loses 4 bases at its end and J loses 5 bases; junction bases beyond the gene matches: 3. Extended through the reference TRBV13 and TRBJ2-3 proteins, this CDR3 yields the full variable domain: AAGVIQSPRHLIKEKRETATLKCYPIPRHDTVYWYQQGPGQDPQFLISFYEKMQSDKGSIPDRFSAQQFSDYHSELNMSSLELGDSALYFCASSSRQGDTQYFGPGTRLTVL.